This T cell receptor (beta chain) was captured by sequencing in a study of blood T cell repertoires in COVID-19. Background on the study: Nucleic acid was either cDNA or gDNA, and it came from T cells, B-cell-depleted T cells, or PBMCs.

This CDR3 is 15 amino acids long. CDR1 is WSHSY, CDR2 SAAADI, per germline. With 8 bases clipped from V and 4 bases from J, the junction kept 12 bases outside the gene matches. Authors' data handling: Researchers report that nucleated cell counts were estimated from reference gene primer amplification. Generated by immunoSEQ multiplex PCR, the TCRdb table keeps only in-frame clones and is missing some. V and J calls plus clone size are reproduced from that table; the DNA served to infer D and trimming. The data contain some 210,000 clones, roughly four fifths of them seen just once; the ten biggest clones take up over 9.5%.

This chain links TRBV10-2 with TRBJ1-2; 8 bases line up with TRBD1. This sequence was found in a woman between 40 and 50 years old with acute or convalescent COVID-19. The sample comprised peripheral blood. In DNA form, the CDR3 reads TGCGCCAGCGGTATACAGGGGGACGATATCTATGGCTACACCTTC. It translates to CASGIQGDDIYGYTF.